This paragraph covers one TCR beta chain sequence. Its antigen is unidentified. Method: immunoSEQ multiplex PCR; TCRdb's copy keeps in-frame clones and lacks some. The sample carries thousands of clones, 80% to 90% recorded once. The length of the CDR3 is 14 residues. Germline lookup yields CDR1 LGHNA and CDR2 YSLEER. The V end lost 0 bases, the J end lost 4 bases, and 8 bases lay between the germline ends. These data come from a study of immune evolution from preneoplasia to lung adenocarcinoma. General study findings and limits: Normal lung had highest clonality; later lesions appeared denser, more diverse.

V is TRBV4-3 and J is TRBJ2-3; D is unresolved. The receptor's source is a donor at least 70 years old with lung adenocarcinoma. The sequencing input was FFPE adjacent normal lung tissue. CDR3 amino acids: CASSQDLIPDTQYF. The CDR3, as DNA: TGCGCCAGCAGCCAAGATTTGATCCCAGATACGCAGTATTTT.